Listed below are T cell receptor beta chains from one sample, sequenced in a study of regulatory T cells in long-lasting Graves disease. TCRdb called the multiplex PCR reads again in MiXCR, with one record for every CDR3 protein. There are hundreds of thousands of distinct CDR3 sequences in the sample; 20% to 25% occur only once, and 6.5% to 10% lies in the top ten. The source material was peripheral blood mononuclear cells (PBMCs), sampled when the disease was refractory, from a patient treated with antithyroid drugs. These receptors all come from a female donor with Graves disease. Both conserved end residues are part of each CDR3. The order of the fields is clone size, V gene, J gene, D gene, CDR3 DNA, CDR3 protein. D genes are given only for firm matches. Expanded clones get a size class; other rows say once, few or many, or leave the size out.

clone size: few; V gene: TRBV11-2; J gene: TRBJ2-7; D gene: -; CDR3 DNA: TGTGCCAGCAGCGTCGGGACGGCCATAGGAGAGCAGTACTTC; CDR3 protein: CASSVGTAIGEQYF
clone size: -; V gene: TRBV6-4; J gene: TRBJ2-7; D gene: -; CDR3 DNA: TGTGCCAGCAGTGCCCCTTTCCAGTCCTACGAGCAGTACTTC; CDR3 protein: CASSAPFQSYEQYF
clone size: -; V gene: TRBV7-6; J gene: TRBJ2-7; D gene: -; CDR3 DNA: TGTGCCAGCAGCTCCCGGGACGGAAAAGGAGAGCAGTACTTC; CDR3 protein: CASSSRDGKGEQYF
clone size: many; V gene: TRBV12-3/TRBV12-4; J gene: TRBJ1-1; D gene: -; CDR3 DNA: TGTGCCAGCAGTTTAGTCGGGGGCGCGGGCACTGAAGCTTTCTTT; CDR3 protein: CASSLVGGAGTEAFF
clone size: few; V gene: TRBV27; J gene: TRBJ2-7; D gene: TRBD2; CDR3 DNA: TGTGCCAGCAGCGGACCTAGCGGCTACGAGCAGTACTTC; CDR3 protein: CASSGPSGYEQYF
clone size: few; V gene: TRBV10-3; J gene: TRBJ2-7; D gene: -; CDR3 DNA: TGTGCCATCAGTGAGTTGGCGGGCCCAGCCTCCTACGAGCAGTACTTC; CDR3 protein: CAISELAGPASYEQYF
clone size: many; V gene: TRBV10-3; J gene: TRBJ2-7; D gene: TRBD2; CDR3 DNA: TGTGCCATCACGGCGGGAGGCAACGAGCAGTACTTC; CDR3 protein: CAITAGGNEQYF
clone size: many; V gene: TRBV6-1; J gene: TRBJ2-7; D gene: -; CDR3 DNA: TGTGCCAGCAGATCAGACGGATTCTACGAGCAGTACTTC; CDR3 protein: CASRSDGFYEQYF
clone size: -; V gene: TRBV30; J gene: TRBJ1-2; D gene: TRBD1; CDR3 DNA: TGTGCCTGGAGTGCCACAGGGGGCGGCGGCTACACCTTC; CDR3 protein: CAWSATGGGGYTF
clone size: many; V gene: TRBV15; J gene: TRBJ2-7; D gene: -; CDR3 DNA: TGTGCCACCAGCAGAGAGAGGACACCCGGCTACGAGCAGTACTTC; CDR3 protein: CATSRERTPGYEQYF
clone size: -; V gene: TRBV10-3; J gene: TRBJ2-1; D gene: -; CDR3 DNA: TGTGCCATCAGGCCTAGCGTAATCGATGAGCAGTTCTTC; CDR3 protein: CAIRPSVIDEQFF
clone size: many; V gene: TRBV11-1; J gene: TRBJ1-1; D gene: -; CDR3 DNA: TGTGCCAGCAGCTTAGGGTTTGGTTCGCGAACTGAAGCTTTCTTT; CDR3 protein: CASSLGFGSRTEAFF
clone size: -; V gene: TRBV7-3; J gene: TRBJ2-2; D gene: -; CDR3 DNA: TGTGCCAGCAGCTCCTCGGGACTCTCAATTGACGGCGGGGAGCTGTTTTTT; CDR3 protein: CASSSSGLSIDGGELFF
clone size: -; V gene: TRBV2; J gene: TRBJ2-3; D gene: TRBD1; CDR3 DNA: TGTGCCAGCAGCCGGGACAGGGTCGCAGATACGCAGTATTTT; CDR3 protein: CASSRDRVADTQYF
clone size: -; V gene: TRBV6-1; J gene: TRBJ1-6; D gene: TRBD1; CDR3 DNA: TGTGCCAGGACTCCCCGAGCGGGACAGGGAAATTCACCCCTCCACTTT; CDR3 protein: CARTPRAGQGNSPLHF
clone size: -; V gene: TRBV12-3/TRBV12-4; J gene: TRBJ2-1; D gene: TRBD2; CDR3 DNA: TGTGCCAGCAGTCTCTCGGATCTAGCGGAGTTTAGTTGGAATGAGCAGTTCTTC; CDR3 protein: CASSLSDLAEFSWNEQFF
clone size: -; V gene: TRBV20-1; J gene: TRBJ2-7; D gene: -; CDR3 DNA: TGCAGTGCTCCCCGGGACGGAATATACGAGCAGTACTTC; CDR3 protein: CSAPRDGIYEQYF
clone size: many; V gene: TRBV11-2; J gene: TRBJ2-5; D gene: -; CDR3 DNA: TGTGCCAGCAGCCCCAGCGGTTTGGAGACCCAGTACTTC; CDR3 protein: CASSPSGLETQYF
clone size: -; V gene: TRBV5-1; J gene: TRBJ2-5; D gene: TRBD2; CDR3 DNA: TGCGCCAGCAGCTTGGCCCCGGGGGGAATAAGGGAGACCCAGTACTTC; CDR3 protein: CASSLAPGGIRETQYF
clone size: many; V gene: TRBV6-5; J gene: TRBJ2-7; D gene: -; CDR3 DNA: TGTGCCAGCAGTTACACGGGAGACACCATCTACGAGCAGTACTTC; CDR3 protein: CASSYTGDTIYEQYF